This T cell receptor (beta chain) originates from a study of cytomegalovirus exposure and HLA in healthy donors. Study background: Earlier, approximately 190 million T cells were analyzed, and around 100 million unique TCR beta sequences were found among them.

Donors had nominal health at sampling but likely had unrecorded immune exposures. PCR involved 60 Vbeta and 13 Jbeta primers. TCRdb keeps only in-frame clones here, not all; method: immunoSEQ multiplex PCR. The table shows about 160,000 clones, with over 60% occurring only once. CDR1 is SGHAT, CDR2 FQNNGV, per germline. V shed 5 bases and J shed 5 bases, with 14 bases lying between them. CDR3 length: 14 amino acids. Sequencing was carried out using PBMCs. This TCR came from a woman aged 30 to 39 in good health and CMV-seronegative. The chain employs TRBV11-2 and TRBJ2-3; D possibly corresponds to TRBD1 (6 bases). CDR3 sequence (DNA): TGTGCCAGCAGCCCAGGGACATTGTTAGATACGCAGTATTTT. This encodes CASSPGTLLDTQYF.